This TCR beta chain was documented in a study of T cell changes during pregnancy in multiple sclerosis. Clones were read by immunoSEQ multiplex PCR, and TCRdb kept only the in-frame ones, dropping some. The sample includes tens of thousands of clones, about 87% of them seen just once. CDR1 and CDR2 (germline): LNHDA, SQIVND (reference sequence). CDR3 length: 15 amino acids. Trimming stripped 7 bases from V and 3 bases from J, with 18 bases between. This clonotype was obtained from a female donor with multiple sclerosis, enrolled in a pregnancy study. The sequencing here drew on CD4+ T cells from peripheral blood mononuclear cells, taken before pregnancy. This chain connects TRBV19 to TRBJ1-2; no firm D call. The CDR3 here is CASTLRMGTHYGYTF. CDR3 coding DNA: TGTGCCAGTACCCTCAGAATGGGCACCCACTATGGCTACACCTTC.